The TCR beta chain described here comes from a study of identical twins. Study results and caveats: Insertions were fewer in abundant cord blood beta clonotypes, whereas memory repertoires showed none of this pattern. Out-of-frame alpha sequences shared by twins were enriched for low generation probability.

Regarding this clonotype: The antigen is not known.

TCRdb re-called the 5' RACE reads with MiXCR, one entry per CDR3 protein. This sample has 250,000 to 300,000 distinct CDR3 sequences; roughly 9% occur once, and the top ten carry under 7.5%. Germline V gene data show CDR1 as SGHTA and CDR2 as FQGNSA. This CDR3 has 14 residues. The trim removed 5 bases at V and 6 bases at J, leaving 6 bases unmatched. These same data were also listed under a study on yellow fever vaccine responses in identical twins.

The sequence came from a woman younger than 30 in good health. The gene calls are TRBV7-2 and TRBJ2-7, with 11 bases matching TRBD2. Material for sequencing was CD8+ T cells sorted from blood. CDR3 sequence (DNA): TGTGCCAGCAGCGCTACTAGCGGGAGTCGCGAGCAGTACTTC. Translating gives CASSATSGSREQYF.